The present T cell receptor (beta chain) was sequenced within a study of T cells in localized non-small cell lung cancer. Worth noting for this clone: The antigen remains unidentified.

Findings of the study overall: There was an association of higher blood T cell density with longer overall survival. Out of the top 100 tumor clones, a median approximately 50 were seen in adjacent lung. Tumor trailed uninvolved adjacent lung in T cell clonality, which peaked there. Only one tumor region was sequenced, so heterogeneity remains possible.

Only in-frame clones appear in the TCRdb table, and some are missing; sequencing was by immunoSEQ multiplex PCR. In the table there are more than 30,000 clones, approximately 81% of which are singletons. The CDR3 contains 13 residues. Unmatched junction bases numbered 0, after V lost 2 bases and J lost 7 bases. The germline CDR1 and CDR2 sequences are MNHNS and SASEGT. This specimen consisted of peripheral blood, obtained before any cancer treatment. This clonotype originated in a male donor older than 55 with stage II squamous cell lung carcinoma. This rearrangement joins TRBV6-1 to TRBJ2-1, with 9 bases matching TRBD2. The CDR3, as DNA: TGTGCCAGCAGTGAACTAGCGGGGAATGAGCAGTTCTTC. Translation: CASSELAGNEQFF.